These T cell receptor beta chains were read from a single sample in a study of human T cells and chemical hapten exposure. TCRdb re-called the RACE reads through MiXCR, storing one row per CDR3 protein. The sample lists 360,000 or so distinct CDR3 sequences; about 6% were seen once. The specimen comprised whole blood, sampled in connection with sensitization to the hapten diphenylcyclopropenone (DPC). The receptors come from a woman between 18 and 29 years old with alopecia areata. Some clones in this sample may be carry-over from other donors' samples. CDR3s leave out the opening cysteine and the closing phenylalanine or tryptophan. The size of a clone is reported for some rows only, either as once, few or many, or as a class for expanded clones.

size,J,V,CDR3
few,TRBJ2-2,TRBV7-3,ASSRAGGMGTGELF
.,TRBJ1-1,TRBV4-2,ASSQDQREMAF
few,TRBJ1-5,TRBV5-6,ASSFGTGGSNQPQH
many,TRBJ2-1,TRBV7-3,ASSLSGGAHNEQF
many,TRBJ1-2,TRBV20-1,SARGLFVYAYGYT
.,TRBJ2-1,TRBV2,ASSELAGWYNEQF
many,TRBJ1-5,TRBV20-1,SAAGRGGDQPQH
many,TRBJ1-1,TRBV29-1,SVRTDMNTEAF
many,TRBJ1-1,TRBV18,ASSPPSAGEAF
.,TRBJ1-5,TRBV6-1,ASSEYPPSLSGQPQH
few,TRBJ1-2,TRBV5-1,ASSLWGQPNWDYGYT
many,TRBJ1-3,TRBV6-2/TRBV6-3,ASSRGQGNSGNTIY
many,TRBJ1-4,TRBV6-5,ASSKAPKDEKLF
few,TRBJ1-1,TRBV6-5,ASSRQQGMNTEAF
.,TRBJ2-3,TRBV3-1,ASSLASGTGGADTQY
many,TRBJ1-3,TRBV28,ASSPRSGGNTIY
.,TRBJ2-7,TRBV18,ASSPPTRGEQY
many,TRBJ1-1,TRBV5-1,ASSLNFGSTEAF
.,TRBJ2-1,TRBV2,ATVAGGRYEQF
.,TRBJ2-7,TRBV21-1,ASSKGCPEQY
few,TRBJ2-3,TRBV5-1,ASSYQTSGAPDTQY
few,TRBJ1-6,TRBV3-1,ASSQGGGVWSPLH
few,TRBJ2-4,TRBV11-2,ASSPQKGLKNIQY
few,TRBJ1-6,TRBV23-1,ASSQSGDRGLRNSPLH
many,TRBJ2-3,TRBV7-6,ASSSLPRAGGSTDTQY
.,TRBJ2-6,TRBV10-3,AISVGRGLSGANVLT
.,TRBJ2-7,TRBV27,ASRPWSGGFYEQY
.,TRBJ2-1,TRBV5-6,ASSSYHGTRPF
.,TRBJ2-3,TRBV11-1,ASSLEAGGRTDTQY
many,TRBJ1-2,TRBV7-2,ASSSQGRGGYGYT
.,TRBJ1-5,TRBV7-2,ASSHRISNQPQH
many,TRBJ1-1,TRBV7-9,ASTNPTSEAF
.,TRBJ1-5,TRBV6-1,ASRPRVGSNQPQH
many,TRBJ2-5,TRBV6-6,ASSYSTGPETQY
.,TRBJ1-1,TRBV5-5,ASSLAPTGPGTEAF
.,TRBJ2-7,TRBV4-1,ASSQGSGGYEQY
.,TRBJ2-3,TRBV7-3,ASSLNSNAPDTQY
many,TRBJ1-5,TRBV5-1,ASSSGQPNQPQH
few,TRBJ1-3,TRBV2,ASSLLQGYSGNTIY
many,TRBJ1-1,TRBV2,ASSRGQGVNTEAF
.,TRBJ2-3,TRBV20-1,SARDQITDTQY
.,TRBJ2-1,TRBV24-1,ATRALGNEQF
many,TRBJ1-5,TRBV12-3/TRBV12-4,ASSPGTGQGGNGPQH
few,TRBJ2-7,TRBV4-1,ASSPQVPYEQY
.,TRBJ1-1,TRBV7-2,ASSLSKGGRVRGFGEAF
many,TRBJ1-2,TRBV20-1,SAMNLRFGYT
.,TRBJ1-1,TRBV4-1,ASSQGFLGVNTEAF
.,TRBJ2-7,TRBV28,ASSFGTPSYEQY
.,TRBJ1-1,TRBV10-2,ASRRTDLNTEAF
many,TRBJ1-1,TRBV10-3,AITGGMNTEAF
many,TRBJ1-5,TRBV12-3/TRBV12-4,ASSPPGTGDQPQH
.,TRBJ1-2,TRBV12-3/TRBV12-4,ASSQQRYGYT
many,TRBJ2-3,TRBV4-3,ASSQGRGGGTDTQY
.,TRBJ2-1,TRBV29-1,SVEDTINEQF
.,TRBJ2-7,TRBV6-5,ASRTGYEQY